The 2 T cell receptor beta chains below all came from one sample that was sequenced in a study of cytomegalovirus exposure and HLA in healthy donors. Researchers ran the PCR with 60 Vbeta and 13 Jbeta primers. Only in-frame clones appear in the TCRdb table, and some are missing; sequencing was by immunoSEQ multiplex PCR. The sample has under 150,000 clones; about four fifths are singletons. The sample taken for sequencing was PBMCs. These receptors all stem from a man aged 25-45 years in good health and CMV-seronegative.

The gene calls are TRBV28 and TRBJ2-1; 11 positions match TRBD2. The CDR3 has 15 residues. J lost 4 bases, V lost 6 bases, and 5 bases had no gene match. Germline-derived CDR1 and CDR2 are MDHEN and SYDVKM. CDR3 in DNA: TGTGCCAGCAGCCACGGACTAGCGGGTTACAATGAGCAGTTCTTC. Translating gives CASSHGLAGYNEQFF.

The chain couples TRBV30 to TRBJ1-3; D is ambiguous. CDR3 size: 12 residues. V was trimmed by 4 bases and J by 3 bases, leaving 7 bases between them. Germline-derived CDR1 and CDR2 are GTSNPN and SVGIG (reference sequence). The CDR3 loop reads CAWKRNGNTIYF. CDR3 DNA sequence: TGTGCCTGGAAGAGAAATGGAAACACCATATATTTT. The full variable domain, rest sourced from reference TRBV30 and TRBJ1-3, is SQTIHQWPATLVQPVGSPLSLECTVEGTSNPNLYWYRQAAGRGLQLLFYSVGIGQISSEVPQNLSASRPQDRQFILSSKKLLLSDSGFYLCAWKRNGNTIYFGEGSWLTVV.